This T cell receptor beta chain was obtained from a study of T cell responses to AZD1222 COVID-19 vaccine. Overall study findings and caveats: Donors were chiefly white British, with a greater number of females, and clonal diversity was perhaps underestimated. Repertoires in all cases were sampled only once the peak T cell response had passed.

The repertoire was sequenced with immunoSEQ multiplex PCR; TCRdb's copy has only in-frame clones and lacks some. The table lists some 98,000 clones, roughly 90% of them singletons. This CDR3 is built from 14 residues. Trimming shortened V by 6 bases and J by 0 bases, and 9 bases separated the two germline ends. Germline V gene sequence: CDR1 MNHEY, CDR2 SVGAGI. In this sample, this clone turned up once. Its antigen is as yet unknown. The chain employs TRBV6-5 and TRBJ1-5; D not certain. The source of this sequence is an adult who received the AZD1222 COVID-19 vaccine. Source: peripheral blood, taken 28 days after the second AZD1222 dose. CDR3 coding DNA: TGTGCCAGCAGGGGTCTCCCTAGCAATCAGCCCCAGCATTTT. Translating gives CASRGLPSNQPQHF.